This T cell receptor beta chain was obtained from a study of OX40 agonist ivuxolimab in advanced cancers. CDR1 is SGDLS, CDR2 YYNGEE, per germline. The CDR3 runs 15 residues. With 0 bases removed from V and 4 bases from J, the gap between germline ends came to 12 bases. Study-wide points: Normalized T-cell clonal expansion was also low in a subset of nonresponders.

The assay was immunoSEQ multiplex PCR, and TCRdb's table has in-frame clones only and misses some. The table has 60,000 to 95,000 clones, about 85% seen once. About this clone: Antigen: not known.

The chain recombines TRBV9 with TRBJ2-3; maybe TRBD2 (6 bases). The receptor's source is an adult with an advanced solid tumor such as melanoma, head and neck, liver or kidney cancer. The sample was CD4+ or CD8+ T cells sorted from blood, taken in a trial of the OX40 agonist ivuxolimab. CDR3 in amino acids: CASSVAGGVADTQYF. The DNA for the CDR3 is TGTGCCAGCAGCGTAGCGGGCGGGGTGGCAGATACGCAGTATTTT.